Sequencing of this TCR beta chain was carried out in a study of tumor T cells in aggressive B-cell lymphoma. The germline CDR1 and CDR2 sequences are LNHDA and SQIVND (reference sequence). The CDR3 consists of 15 residues. V lost 5 bases and J lost 3; bases outside the gene matches: 8. Measured with immunoSEQ multiplex PCR; TCRdb has only the in-frame clones, and not every one. Among some 7,000 clones listed, roughly 86% were seen once. The clonotype originates from an adult with diffuse large B cell lymphoma. Some clones in this sample may be carry-over from other donors' samples. The sample consisted of tumor tissue. This chain connects TRBV19 to TRBJ2-7; 9 bases match TRBD1. The CDR3 nucleotides read TGTGCCAGTAGTCCCTCGGGGACAGGGCGCTACGAGCAGTACTTC. Protein: CASSPSGTGRYEQYF.